The source of this T cell receptor beta chain is a study of early T cells in non-severe SARS-CoV-2 infection. Study overall: Sequencing used unsorted whole-blood bulk RNA, so chains lack pairing. Notes on the study in general: Clonotype matching in VDJdb favored anti-spike CD8 responses and did not capture private and CD4 specificities.

In this sample, this clonotype turned up a few times. Its antigen is undetermined. Trimming shortened V by 5 bases and J by 2 bases, and 3 bases separated the two germline ends. CDR1 is SQVTM, CDR2 ANQGSEA, per germline. This CDR3 has 10 amino acids. The library protocol tagged individual cDNA molecules with unique molecular identifiers. TCRdb processed the 5' RACE reads anew with MiXCR; each CDR3 protein has one entry. The sample holds 80,000 or so distinct CDR3 sequences; over 12% are singletons and the top ten take roughly 3%. The clonotype comes from an adult who was a healthcare worker with PCR-confirmed SARS-CoV-2 infection or an uninfected control (not recorded which). This chain uses TRBV29-1 with TRBJ1-1; D is ambiguous. What was sequenced was whole blood. CDR3 loop: CSVYNTEAFF. The CDR3, as DNA: TGCAGCGTTTATAACACTGAAGCTTTCTTT.